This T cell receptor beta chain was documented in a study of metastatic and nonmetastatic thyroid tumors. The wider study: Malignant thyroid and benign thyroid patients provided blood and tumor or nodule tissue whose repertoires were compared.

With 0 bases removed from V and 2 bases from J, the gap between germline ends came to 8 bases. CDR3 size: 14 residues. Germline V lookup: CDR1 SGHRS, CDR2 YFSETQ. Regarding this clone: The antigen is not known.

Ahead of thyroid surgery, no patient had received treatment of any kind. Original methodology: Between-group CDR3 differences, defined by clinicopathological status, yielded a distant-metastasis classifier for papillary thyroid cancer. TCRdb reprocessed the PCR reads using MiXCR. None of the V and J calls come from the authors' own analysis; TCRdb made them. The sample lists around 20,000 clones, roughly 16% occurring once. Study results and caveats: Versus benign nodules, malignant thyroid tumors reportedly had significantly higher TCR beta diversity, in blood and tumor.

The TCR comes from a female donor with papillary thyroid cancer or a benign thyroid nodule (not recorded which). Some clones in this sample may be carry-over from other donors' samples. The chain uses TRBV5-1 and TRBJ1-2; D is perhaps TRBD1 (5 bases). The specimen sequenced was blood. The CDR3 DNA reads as TGCGCCAGCAGCTTGGGGGACGGAAACTATGGCTACACCTTC. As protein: CASSLGDGNYGYTF. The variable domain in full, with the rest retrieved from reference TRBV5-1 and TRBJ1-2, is KAGVTQTPRYLIKTRGQQVTLSCSPISGHRSVSWYQQTPGQGLQFLFEYFSETQRNKGNFPGRFSGRQFSNSRSEMNVSTLELGDSALYLCASSLGDGNYGYTFGSGTRLTVV.